A single sample is the source of the 19 T cell receptor beta chains below, sequenced in a study of early T cells in non-severe SARS-CoV-2 infection (dated by TCRdb to 2020 to 2022). The library was produced with 5' RACE. The sequencing machine was a NextSeq 500. The public reads were quality trimmed at Q25 with fastp and then assembled into clones with MiXCR by TCRdb, keeping productive beta chains. Entries that share a CDR3 protein sequence are merged under the most common genes and DNA. Here the sample has under 85,000 distinct CDR3 sequences; 9.5% to 15% occur a single time. 1.1% of the sample is in the top ten clones. The sample was whole blood. All receptors derive from an adult who was a healthcare worker with PCR-confirmed SARS-CoV-2 infection or an uninfected control (not recorded which).

This sequence joins TRBV9 and TRBJ2-1, with D unresolved. Trimming took 5 bases from V and 8 from J, leaving 8 bases between them. CDR3 length: 11 residues. Germline V CDR1 and CDR2: SGDLS, YYNGEE. As DNA, the CDR3 is TGTGCCAGCAGTGAAAGCGATGAGCAGTTCTTC. It codes for CASSESDEQFF.

This clonotype was observed many times. The V and J genes are TRBV11-3 and TRBJ2-1; the match to TRBD1 covers 7 bases. CDR1 and CDR2 (germline): SGHNT, YENEEA. The CDR3 extends over 14 amino acids. With V trimmed by 3 bases and J by 6 bases, 5 bases remained unmatched. CDR3 protein: CASSLDRIGNEQFF. The CDR3, as DNA: TGTGCCAGCAGCTTGGACAGGATAGGCAATGAGCAGTTCTTC. Full variable domain (outside the CDR3, taken from reference TRBV11-3 and TRBJ2-1): EAGVVQSPRYKIIEKKQPVAFWCNPISGHNTLYWYLQNLGQGPELLIRYENEEAVDDSQLPKDRFSAERLKGVDSTLKIQPAELGDSAVYLCASSLDRIGNEQFFGPGTRLTVL.

The rearrangement links TRBV6-6 to TRBJ2-7, with D uncertain. The germline V and J ends were trimmed by 2 bases and 1 base, with 9 bases remaining between them. The CDR3 extends over 14 amino acids. CDR1 is MNHNY, CDR2 SVGAGI, per germline (reference sequence). CDR3 in amino acids: CASSYGLPSYEQYF. CDR3 nucleotide sequence: TGTGCCAGCAGTTACGGGCTGCCATCCTACGAGCAGTACTTC.

In its sample, this clonotype was seen many times. This chain uses TRBV24-1 with TRBJ2-5; the match to TRBD1 covers 7 bases. This CDR3 contains 15 residues. V lost 3 bases and J lost 1; bases outside the gene matches: 4. In germline, CDR1 is KGHDR, CDR2 SFDVKD. The CDR3 region has the DNA TGTGCCACCAGTGATCCTGGGACAGCCCAAGAGACCCAGTACTTC. Encoded protein: CATSDPGTAQETQYF.

This clonotype showed up many times. J is TRBJ1-5 and V is TRBV27, with D uncertain. Deletions cut 2 bases from V and 7 bases from J, with 9 bases between. This CDR3 is built from 13 residues. Germline V gene lookup returns CDR1 MNHEY and CDR2 SMNVEV (reference sequence). In DNA form, the CDR3 reads TGTGCCAGCAGTTTAGGGGTCGGACAGCCCCAGCATTTT. Protein sequence: CASSLGVGQPQHF.

This chain links TRBV5-1 with TRBJ1-1, with D tentatively TRBD1 (6 bases). CDR3 length equals 13 residues. In germline, CDR1 is SGHRS, CDR2 YFSETQ. V was shortened by 7 bases and J by 0 bases, with 10 bases between the two germline ends. CDR3 residues: CASFGTLNTEAFF. The CDR3 region has the DNA TGCGCCAGCTTCGGGACACTGAACACTGAAGCTTTCTTT.

This clonotype was observed at least ten times. The chain uses TRBV3-1 and TRBJ1-1; the D gene is possibly TRBD1 (5 bases). Per the germline V gene, CDR1 is LGHDT and CDR2 is YNNKEL (reference sequence). This CDR3 region has 12 residues. V lost 0 bases, J lost 10 bases, and 9 bases lay in between. In DNA, the CDR3 is TGTGCCAGCAGCCAAGAGTGGGGCGCAGCTTTCTTT. Translation: CASSQEWGAAFF.

This clonotype has only a few counts. The V and J genes are TRBV29-1 and TRBJ2-3; 12 positions match TRBD2. V lost 2 bases, J lost 8 bases, and 11 bases stayed unmatched. Germline V gives CDR1 SQVTM, CDR2 ANQGSEA. This CDR3 comprises 16 residues. The DNA of the CDR3 is TGCAGCGTTGAACCGCGACTAGCGGGAGACCAGGTTACGCAGTATTTT. Translation gives CSVEPRLAGDQVTQYF.

This clonotype rates as medium-sized. The CDR3 region is CSARLGAAETQYF. CDR3 in DNA: TGCAGTGCTAGACTGGGGGCCGCGGAGACCCAGTACTTC. The chain has TRBV20-1 and TRBJ2-5, with D maybe TRBD1 (6 bases). The CDR3 has 13 amino acids. The V gene's germline CDR1 is DFQATT and CDR2 SNEGSKA (reference sequence). V gave up 2 bases and J gave up 5 bases, with 12 bases separating them.

Ten or more counts support this clonotype. The chain is built from TRBV28 and TRBJ2-7; 8 bases align to TRBD1. Germline trimming cut 3 bases from V and 5 bases from J; bases unmatched to any gene: 12. Germline V CDR1 and CDR2: MDHEN, SYDVKM. The CDR3 sequence is 16 residues long. CDR3 DNA: TGTGCCAGCAGTTTTTCTCGAGGCAGGGGGCCAGACGAGCAGTACTTC. This encodes CASSFSRGRGPDEQYF. Looking up the rest from reference TRBV28 and TRBJ2-7 gives the full variable domain: DVKVTQSSRYLVKRTGEKVFLECVQDMDHENMFWYRQDPGLGLRLIYFSYDVKMKEKGDIPEGYSVSREKKERFSLILESASTNQTSMYLCASSFSRGRGPDEQYFGPGTRLTVT.

The chain links TRBV7-6 to TRBJ2-3; TRBD1 matches 8 bases. CDR1 is SGHVS, CDR2 FNYEAQ, per germline. The junction had 10 bases not matched to a gene; V was cut back by 5 bases and J by 9 bases. The CDR3 loop spans 14 amino acids. CDR3 nucleotides: TGTGCCAGCAGCCCGGACAGGGATCGTAGGACGCAGTATTTT. It encodes CASSPDRDRRTQYF.

This clonotype was found many times. J is TRBJ2-3 and V is TRBV20-1; TRBD2 might be the D (5 bases). V was trimmed by 3 bases and J by 3 bases, leaving 16 bases between them. Germline CDR1 is DFQATT and CDR2 is SNEGSKA (reference sequence). The CDR3 spans 15 residues. The CDR3 loop is CSASTHPGWTDTQYF. The CDR3 DNA reads TGCAGTGCTAGTACCCATCCGGGGTGGACAGATACGCAGTATTTT.

There are a few counts of this clonotype. This sequence joins TRBV6-2 or TRBV6-3 and TRBJ1-1; TRBD1 agrees at 8 bases. The CDR3 has 13 amino acids. The germline V gene encodes CDR1 MNHEY and CDR2 SVGEGT. V lost 6 bases, J lost 3 bases, and 3 bases stayed unmatched. In nucleotides, the CDR3 is TGTGCCAGCAGAGGGACAGGCGACACTGAAGCTTTCTTT. Translated: CASRGTGDTEAFF.

This clonotype was seen repeatedly, ten times or more. V gene TRBV7-8 combines with J gene TRBJ2-3, with D uncertain. Trimming removed 0 bases from V and 2 bases from J, with 9 bases in between. There are 15 residues in the CDR3. Germline V gene sequence: CDR1 SGHVS, CDR2 FQNEAQ. The CDR3 region has the DNA TGTGCCAGCAGCTTAGCGCAGGTAGTCACAGATACGCAGTATTTT. Encoded protein: CASSLAQVVTDTQYF.

J is TRBJ1-2 and V is TRBV12-3 or TRBV12-4; no clear D gene. Trimming removed 2 bases at V and 6 bases at J, with 7 bases between. This CDR3 comprises 12 residues. For the CDR3, the DNA is TGTGCCAGCAGTTTACTAGGCCATGGCTACACCTTC. This gives the protein CASSLLGHGYTF.

This clonotype has a handful of counts. The V call is TRBV4-2, the J call TRBJ1-1, with D possibly TRBD1 on 5 matching bases. Germline-derived CDR1 and CDR2 are LGHNA and YNFKEQ. V was cut by 0 bases and J by 4 bases, with 9 bases left in between. The CDR3 runs to 14 residues. The CDR3 sequence: CASSQDGGATEAFF. The CDR3 DNA reads TGTGCCAGCAGCCAAGATGGCGGGGCCACTGAAGCTTTCTTT.

Many counts were recorded for this clonotype. V and J are TRBV6-2 or TRBV6-3 and TRBJ2-1; D ambiguous. Trimming removed 2 bases from V and 6 bases from J, with 11 bases in between. Per the germline V gene, CDR1 is MNHEY and CDR2 is SVGEGT. The CDR3 consists of 14 residues. The CDR3 sequence is CASSYPGSLNEQFF. The CDR3 DNA sequence: TGTGCCAGCAGTTACCCAGGCTCCCTCAATGAGCAGTTCTTC.

Ten or more counts support this clonotype. The V and J genes are TRBV27 and TRBJ1-1, with 9 bases lining up with TRBD1. Trimming cost V 4 bases and J 6 bases; bases outside gene matches: 6. The CDR3 length is 14 residues. Germline V gene sequence: CDR1 MNHEY, CDR2 SMNVEV (reference sequence). The CDR3 region has the DNA TGTGCCAGCAGTTACGCGGGACAGGGCTCTGAAGCTTTCTTT. This codes for CASSYAGQGSEAFF.

This clonotype was seen repeatedly, ten times or more. J is TRBJ1-6 and V is TRBV7-2; D perhaps matches TRBD1 (5 bases). Trimming removed 6 bases at V and 6 bases at J, with 12 bases between. This CDR3 region has 14 residues. CDR1 and CDR2 from the germline V gene are SGHTA and FQGNSA. CDR3 in amino acids: CASSSRVVNSPLHF. The CDR3 nucleotides are TGTGCCAGCAGTTCCAGGGTTGTTAATTCACCCCTCCACTTT. The full variable domain, with the rest looked up from reference TRBV7-2 and TRBJ1-6, is GAGVSQSPSNKVTEKGKDVELRCDPISGHTALYWYRQSLGQGLEFLIYFQGNSAPDKSGLPSDRFSAERTGGSVSTLTIQRTQQEDSAVYLCASSSRVVNSPLHFGNGTRLTVT.